This entry features one TCR beta chain sequence. Its antigen is as yet unknown. TCRdb's copy holds only in-frame clones and misses some; the assay was immunoSEQ multiplex PCR. Here the sample spans more than 900,000 clones, 70% to 80% being singletons. V dropped 0 bases and J dropped 0 bases, with 19 bases sitting between them. In germline, CDR1 is SGHNT, CDR2 YYREEE (reference sequence). CDR3 length equals 19 residues. This entry is derived from a study of shared clonotypes between healthy human individuals. Overall study findings and caveats: At large depth, rarefaction still showed sorted-subset sequencing to be incomplete.

This TCR was sampled from a man aged 18-30 years in good health. Some clones in this sample may be carry-over from other donors' samples. Sequencing input: memory CD4+ T cells from PBMCs. As for subset: CD45RA-negative fraction. The chain carries TRBV5-4 and TRBJ2-1; D might be TRBD1 (7 bases). The CDR3 is CASSLVWRGPSGSYNEQFF. The CDR3 bases are TGTGCCAGCAGCTTGGTCTGGAGGGGGCCGTCGGGCTCCTACAATGAGCAGTTCTTC.